This entry lists 28 T cell receptor beta chains sequenced from one sample in a study of tissue T cells after allogeneic stem cell transplantation. The protocol was immunoSEQ multiplex PCR, while the TCRdb copy is restricted to in-frame clones and leaves out a portion. The table lists under 30,000 clones, around 67% of them singletons. The sample consisted of tissue from the ileum, taken at autopsy. The source is a female donor at least 60 years old with lung cancer.

The rearrangement links TRBV6-6 to TRBJ1-5; D is unresolved. The CDR3 extends over 16 amino acids. V lost 1 base and J 0 bases, leaving 10 bases between the germline ends. Germline CDR1 MNHNY, CDR2 SVGAGI (reference sequence). The CDR3, as DNA: TGTGCCAGCAGTTACTTGCAGACCTATAGCAATCAGCCCCAGCATTTT. Its translation: CASSYLQTYSNQPQHF.

This clone was recorded only once. The rearrangement joins TRBV6-5 to TRBJ1-6; D is ambiguous. CDR1 MNHEY and CDR2 SVGAGI come from the germline V gene. Trimming stripped 2 bases from V and 7 bases from J, with 3 bases between. This CDR3 contains 12 residues. The CDR3 sequence: CASSYRNSPLHF. In DNA, the CDR3 is TGTGCCAGCAGTTACAGGAATTCACCCCTCCACTTT.

CDR3 DNA: TGTGCCAGCAGTGATGACAGGGGGCGCGGGGAGACCCAGTACTTC. It translates to CASSDDRGRGETQYF. The chain joins TRBV2 to TRBJ2-5; 10 bases match TRBD1. The trim removed 3 bases at V and 5 bases at J, leaving 6 bases unmatched. This CDR3 has 15 residues. Germline V gene sequence: CDR1 SNHLY, CDR2 FYNNEI.

This clone was seen a single time. V usage is TRBV30 and J usage is TRBJ2-7; TRBD1 matches at 7 bases. Germline lookup yields CDR1 GTSNPN and CDR2 SVGIG (reference sequence). The CDR3 loop spans 14 amino acids. The V and J ends lost 2 bases and 2 bases, in that order; junction bases with no gene match: 6. CDR3 in DNA: TGTGCCTGGAGTAAGGGGCAGGGGGCCTACGAGCAGTACTTC. Its translation: CAWSKGQGAYEQYF.

V and J are TRBV5-1 and TRBJ1-1; D unclear. The CDR3 has 14 residues. CDR1 and CDR2 from the germline V gene are SGHRS and YFSETQ. Trimming removed 1 base from V and 6 bases from J, with 13 bases in between. As DNA, the CDR3 is TGCGCCAGCAGCTTGCTGGGCGGGCCATCTGAAGCTTTCTTT. It specifies CASSLLGGPSEAFF.

The rearrangement uses TRBV7-2 and TRBJ1-6, with D hard to call. The CDR3 has 14 amino acids. The germline V gene encodes CDR1 SGHTA and CDR2 FQGNSA. Between the trimmed V and J ends, which lost 2 bases and 7 bases, there was a span of 9 bases. In DNA form, the CDR3 reads TGTGCCAGCAGCTTATGGGGAGCAAATTCACCCCTCCACTTT. Its translation: CASSLWGANSPLHF.

A word on this clone: Other DNA sequences in this sample translate to the same CDR3. This chain links TRBV5-1 with TRBJ2-3; D is perhaps TRBD1 (6 bases). This CDR3 region has 14 residues. Trimming pared 4 bases from V and 1 base from J, leaving 10 bases between. From germline, CDR1 is SGHRS and CDR2 YFSETQ. CDR3 coding DNA: TGCGCCAGCAGCCGGGGACAAGGCACAGATACGCAGTATTTT. Protein: CASSRGQGTDTQYF.

Only a few counts were recorded for this clone. The rearrangement links TRBV19 to TRBJ1-4, with unresolved D. Germline CDR1 is LNHDA and CDR2 is SQIVND (reference sequence). Trimming stripped 6 bases from V and 8 bases from J, with 16 bases between. This CDR3 has 14 amino acids. Here the CDR3 DNA reads TGTGCCAGTAGCACTTCCGGCGGCCGGGAAAAACTGTTTTTT. Protein sequence: CASSTSGGREKLFF.

This clone was seen more than once but under ten times. This chain joins TRBV9 and TRBJ2-3; no definite D call. CDR1 is SGDLS and CDR2 is YYNGEE in the germline V gene. Trimming removed 6 bases at V and 12 bases at J, with 23 bases between. The CDR3 spans 14 residues. In DNA, the CDR3 is TGTGCCAGCACCCGAAAGAGTGAGGATCTAACCCAGTATTTT. It codes for CASTRKSEDLTQYF.

V usage is TRBV10-2 and J usage is TRBJ2-2; 12 positions match TRBD2. The CDR3 has 16 amino acids. V lost 3 bases, J lost 5 bases, and 4 bases stayed unmatched. Per the germline V gene, CDR1 is WSHSY and CDR2 is SAAADI. The CDR3 region has the DNA TGCGCCAGCAGTGACTCTAGCGGGGGGGGTACCGGGGAGCTGTTTTTT. Translating it yields CASSDSSGGGTGELFF.

The CDR3 coding sequence is TGTGCCAGCAGCTTTGGTGGGAGCTCCTACAATGAGCAGTTCTTC. Protein product: CASSFGGSSYNEQFF. The chain is built from TRBV11-3 and TRBJ2-1; D perhaps matches TRBD2 (5 bases). V lost 3 bases and J lost 0, with 9 bases in between. CDR1 and CDR2 from the germline V gene are SGHNT and YENEEA. The CDR3 covers 15 residues.

V gene TRBV6-1 combines with J gene TRBJ2-1; 10 positions match TRBD2. The V gene's germline CDR1 is MNHNS and CDR2 SASEGT. The CDR3 is made up of 17 amino acids. V dropped 2 bases and J dropped 6; count of bases not matched to a gene: 10. CDR3 sequence (DNA): TGTGCCAGCAGTGAACTAGCGGGAGCCTCGGTTGGCAATGAGCAGTTCTTC. Translation: CASSELAGASVGNEQFF.

This clone was found a few times. This chain joins TRBV9 and TRBJ2-1; D is uncertain. The CDR3 contains 14 residues. The ends were cut back, 1 base at V and 8 bases at J, with 13 bases in the middle. Looked up from germline, CDR1 is SGDLS and CDR2 is YYNGEE. In DNA form, the CDR3 reads TGTGCCAGCAGCGTATTAGGTCCGTGGGATGAGCAGTTCTTC. As protein: CASSVLGPWDEQFF.

This chain joins TRBV12-2 and TRBJ2-7; the D segment call TRBD2 is taken from the table without a DNA check. TRBV12-2 is a pseudogene segment. The CDR3 spans 17 residues. The DNA for the CDR3 is TGTGCAAGTCGCTTAGAACTAGCGGGGCTTCCCTCCTACGAGCAGTACTTC. Translating gives CASRLELAGLPSYEQYF.

This clone was recorded a few times. The rearrangement joins TRBV5-8 to TRBJ1-5; D is possibly TRBD1 (6 bases). The CDR3 runs to 15 residues. Trimming took 3 bases from V and 6 from J, leaving 16 bases between them. Germline V gene lookup returns CDR1 SGHTS and CDR2 YDEGEE. CDR3 sequence: CASSSLGAGVQPQHF. The DNA for the CDR3 is TGTGCCAGCAGCTCACTAGGGGCAGGGGTTCAGCCCCAGCATTTT.

The chain employs TRBV7-7 and TRBJ1-6, with unresolved D. The CDR3 loop spans 13 amino acids. The V end lost 1 base, the J end lost 10 bases, and 8 bases lay between the germline ends. Germline loops: CDR1 SSHAT, CDR2 FNYEAQ (reference sequence). This CDR3 reads CASSLEGVSPLHF. DNA for the CDR3: TGTGCCAGCAGCTTAGAGGGTGTGTCACCCCTCCACTTT.

The chain has TRBV19 and TRBJ2-1; 8 bases map to TRBD2. The V and J ends lost 4 bases and 5 bases, in that order; junction bases with no gene match: 13. Germline assignment: CDR1 LNHDA and CDR2 SQIVND (reference sequence). This CDR3 region has 17 residues. The CDR3 loop is CASSTPATSAQHNEQFF. The CDR3 nucleotides read TGTGCCAGTAGTACCCCGGCGACTAGCGCGCAACACAATGAGCAGTTCTTC.

The gene calls are TRBV6-1 and TRBJ2-1; 9 bases fit TRBD2. V trimming: 3 bases; J trimming: 3 bases; junction bases outside the gene matches: 9. The CDR3 contains 17 residues. Germline V gene lookup returns CDR1 MNHNS and CDR2 SASEGT. CDR3 region: CASSEQLAGKYYNEQFF. The CDR3 bases are TGTGCCAGCAGTGAGCAGCTAGCGGGAAAATACTACAATGAGCAGTTCTTC.

V is TRBV6-4 and J is TRBJ1-1; D ambiguous. This CDR3 has 14 residues. CDR1 is MRHNA, CDR2 SNTAGT, per germline. Between the trimmed V and J ends, which lost 11 bases and 1 base, there was a span of 17 bases. The CDR3 loop is CAGNADGENTEAFF. The CDR3 DNA follows: TGTGCCGGAAACGCTGACGGGGAGAACACTGAAGCTTTCTTT.

This clone was counted a few times. The rearrangement uses TRBV19 and TRBJ2-6; D is undetermined. Germline V lookup: CDR1 LNHDA, CDR2 SQIVND (reference sequence). Deletions cut 7 bases from V and 1 base from J, with 8 bases between. The CDR3 sequence is 14 residues long. DNA for the CDR3: TGTGCCAGTAATTCACAATCTGGGGCCAACGTCCTGACTTTC. It encodes CASNSQSGANVLTF.

As concerns this clone: The same CDR3 is also encoded by other DNA sequences in this sample. This chain connects TRBV6-1 to TRBJ1-1; no clear D. This CDR3 is built from 14 residues. V was trimmed by 3 bases and J by 1 base, leaving 9 bases between them. Per germline, CDR1 MNHNS and CDR2 SASEGT. The CDR3 sequence is CASSEGRKNTEAFF. The CDR3 DNA is TGTGCCAGCAGTGAGGGTAGGAAGAACACTGAAGCTTTCTTT.

This chain joins TRBV5-1 and TRBJ2-4; 13 bases are shared with TRBD2. Germline CDR1 is SGHRS and CDR2 is YFSETQ. The CDR3 totals 14 residues. J was trimmed by 7 bases and V by 3 bases; bases with no gene match: 1. CDR3 DNA: TGCGCCAGCAGCTCGACTAGCGGGAGGAACATTCAGTACTTC. Protein: CASSSTSGRNIQYF.

The chain recombines TRBV4-2 with TRBJ2-7; 7 nucleotides align to TRBD2. Looked up from germline, CDR1 is LGHNA and CDR2 is YNFKEQ. Germline trimming cut 0 bases from V and 6 bases from J; bases unmatched to any gene: 11. CDR3 length: 16 amino acids. The CDR3 here is CASSQDRGHGGFEQYF. CDR3 DNA sequence: TGTGCCAGCAGCCAAGATAGGGGCCACGGGGGGTTCGAGCAGTACTTC.

The rearrangement joins TRBV7-3 to TRBJ1-1; D call uncertain. CDR3 length equals 13 residues. V was clipped by 6 bases and J by 2 bases, with 10 bases between them. Germline V gene sequence: CDR1 SGHTA, CDR2 FQGTGA. In DNA, the CDR3 is TGTGCCAGCAGTGTGGACCGAAACACTGAAGCTTTCTTT. This gives the protein CASSVDRNTEAFF.

The genes are TRBV6-4 and TRBJ2-1, with D perhaps matching TRBD1 or TRBD2 (7 bases each). CDR1 is MRHNA, CDR2 SNTAGT, per germline. Trimming left V 5 bases short and J 8 bases short, with 16 bases between. CDR3 length: 14 amino acids. Written as DNA, the CDR3 is TGTGCCAGCAGTCGGACTAGAGGGGGCGATGAGCAGTTCTTC. Protein sequence: CASSRTRGGDEQFF.

The chain couples TRBV27 to TRBJ1-6, with D unresolved. The V gene lost 6 bases and the J gene lost 5 bases, with 14 bases spanning the gap. Germline V CDR1 and CDR2: MNHEY, SMNVEV (reference sequence). The CDR3 runs 15 residues. The CDR3 coding sequence is TGTGCCAGCAGCTCCATCGATCCGAATAATTCACCCCTCCACTTT. It codes for CASSSIDPNNSPLHF.

The V call is TRBV2, the J call TRBJ1-1; 7 bases fit TRBD1. The CDR3 has 14 residues. V dropped 6 bases and J dropped 6; count of bases not matched to a gene: 10. The germline V gene has CDR1 SNHLY and CDR2 FYNNEI. DNA of the CDR3: TGTGCCAGCAGGTTACAGGGGAGTTCAGCTGAAGCTTTCTTT. It yields the protein CASRLQGSSAEAFF. Variable domain in full (rest from reference TRBV2 and TRBJ1-1): EPEVTQTPSHQVTQMGQEVILRCVPISNHLYFYWYRQILGQKVEFLVSFYNNEISEKSEIFDDQFSVERPDGSNFTLKIRSTKLEDSAMYFCASRLQGSSAEAFFGQGTRLTVV.

This chain joins TRBV18 and TRBJ1-1; D might be TRBD1 (5 bases). The length of the CDR3 is 15 residues. Between the trimmed V and J ends, which lost 3 bases and 2 bases, there was a span of 13 bases. CDR1 and CDR2 (germline): KGHSH, LQKENI. The CDR3 region has the DNA TGTGCCAGCTCACCGTCGACAGCCACTAACACTGAAGCTTTCTTT. It yields the protein CASSPSTATNTEAFF.